These 24 T cell receptor beta chains came from one sample sequenced in a study of Tregs in tolerant kidney transplant recipients. The repertoire was sequenced with immunoSEQ multiplex PCR; TCRdb's copy has only in-frame clones and lacks some. The sample totals tens of thousands of clones; its top ten clones hold about 0.83%. The sample consisted of CD4+ T cells from blood, taken before the transplant. These receptors all stem from a human donor who received a combined kidney and bone marrow transplant.

Comments on this clone: The read halts 3 residues ahead of the CDR3 end, with the missing end drawn from the germline J gene. The rearrangement joins TRBV5-1 to TRBJ1-1, with D possibly TRBD1 on 6 matching bases. Trimming shortened V by 3 bases and J by 4 bases, and 10 bases separated the two germline ends. Germline V CDR1 and CDR2: SGHRS, YFSETQ. CDR3 size: 13 residues. The CDR3 bases that were read are TGCGCCAGCAGCTCAGGGGTTAGCACTGAA. Protein product: CASSSGVSTE. The CDR3 in its entirety is CASSSGVSTEAFF.

Concerning this clone itself: The sequenced fragment ends 3 residues before the CDR3 boundary, so the rest is inferred from the germline J gene. The genes are TRBV19 and TRBJ2-3; 8 nucleotides agree with TRBD1. CDR3 length equals 12 residues. J was trimmed by 5 bases and V by 6 bases; bases with no gene match: 1. Per germline, CDR1 LNHDA and CDR2 SQIVND (reference sequence). The sequenced part of the CDR3 DNA is TGTGCCAGTAGGGACAGGGTAGATACG. Protein: CASRDRVDT. In full, the CDR3 is CASRDRVDTQYF.

In the case of this clone: Sequencing ends 3 residues short of the CDR3 end; the germline J gene provides the rest. This chain connects TRBV7-6 to TRBJ2-1, with TRBD1 matching over 11 bases. Per the germline V gene, CDR1 is SGHVS and CDR2 is FNYEAQ. The CDR3 is made up of 15 amino acids. Trimming at V came to 1 base and at J to 9 bases, leaving 5 bases not matched to a gene. The CDR3: CASSLVGDRGIEQFF. Incomplete CDR3 DNA: TGTGCCAGCAGCTTAGTAGGGGACAGGGGGATTGAG.

About this clone itself: The read ends 3 residues shy of where the CDR3 ends; the end is completed using the germline J gene. The gene calls are TRBV18 and TRBJ1-1, with 8 bases lining up with TRBD1. The CDR3 runs 13 residues. Germline CDR1 is KGHSH and CDR2 is LQKENI. V was clipped by 3 bases and J by 5 bases; unmatched bases: 2. The CDR3 protein is CASSPDRETEAFF. The covered CDR3 bases are TGTGCCAGCTCACCGGACAGGGAGACTGAA.

Comments on this clone: Coverage ceases 3 residues before the CDR3 finishes, and the germline J gene fills in the end. The chain employs TRBV7-9 and TRBJ2-7; 10 nucleotides align to TRBD1. The germline CDR1 and CDR2 sequences are SEHNR and FQNEAQ (reference sequence). This CDR3 comprises 15 residues. J gave up 4 bases and V 1 base, and 4 bases lay outside the gene matches. CDR3 sequence: CASSLVDRGPYEQYF. The sequenced part of the CDR3 DNA is TGTGCCAGCAGCTTAGTTGACAGGGGGCCGTACGAG.

With respect to this clone: The CDR3 is cut off 3 residues early in the read; its end comes from the germline J gene. The chain recombines TRBV7-2 with TRBJ2-3; 7 bases are a match to TRBD2. The CDR3 totals 15 residues. The germline gives CDR1 SGHTA, CDR2 FQGNSA. V was clipped by 1 base and J by 2 bases; unmatched bases: 3. The DNA read from the CDR3 is TGTGCCAGCAGCTTAGTAGCGGGTATCACAGATACG. Translation gives CASSLVAGITDT. The full CDR3 protein is CASSLVAGITDTQYF.

CDR3 bases read: TGTGCCAGCAGCTCAGCCGGGACATCCCATTCACCC. Protein sequence: CASSSAGTSHSP. The whole CDR3 sequence is CASSSAGTSHSPLHF. The chain employs TRBV7-2 and TRBJ1-6; tentatively, D is TRBD1 (6 bases). Coverage ceases 3 residues before the CDR3 finishes, and the germline J gene fills in the end. Germline CDR1 is SGHTA and CDR2 is FQGNSA. CDR3 length: 15 amino acids. V was cut by 4 bases and J by 8 bases, with 15 bases left in between.

To note about this clone: The sequenced fragment ends 3 residues before the CDR3 boundary, so the rest is inferred from the germline J gene. The chain has TRBV6-2 or TRBV6-3 and TRBJ2-3; 8 bases match TRBD2. The V gene end was trimmed by 7 bases and the J gene end by 2 bases; junction bases not matched to a gene: 5. The CDR3 consists of 14 residues. Germline CDR1 is MNHEY and CDR2 is SVGEGT. Incomplete CDR3 DNA: TGTGCCAGCACCCTTAGCGGGACCACAGATACG. Its protein product is CASTLSGTTDT. Given in full, the CDR3 is CASTLSGTTDTQYF.

For this clone: The missing CDR3 end, 3 residues past where the read stops, is filled in from the germline J gene. The chain carries TRBV18 and TRBJ1-1; D is perhaps TRBD1 (6 bases). The CDR3 totals 13 residues. Germline V gene data show CDR1 as KGHSH and CDR2 as LQKENI. V shed 4 bases and J shed 4 bases, with 10 bases lying between them. CDR3 DNA, as far as it was read: TGTGCCAGCTCACACCCGACAGGCACTGAA. This translates into CASSHPTGTE. The whole CDR3 is CASSHPTGTEAFF.

Concerning this clone itself: The read gets to within 3 residues of the CDR3 end, and the germline J gene fills in the rest. V is TRBV7-2 and J is TRBJ2-3; D gene unclear. Germline V lookup: CDR1 SGHTA, CDR2 FQGNSA. This CDR3 has 15 residues. Trimming shortened V by 3 bases and J by 1 base, and 11 bases separated the two germline ends. CDR3 amino acids: CASSFRARRTDTQYF. CDR3 DNA (partial): TGTGCCAGCAGCTTTAGGGCCAGACGCACAGATACG. Complete variable domain (other parts from reference TRBV7-2 and TRBJ2-3): GAGVSQSPSNKVTEKGKDVELRCDPISGHTALYWYRQSLGQGLEFLIYFQGNSAPDKSGLPSDRFSAERTGGSVSTLTIQRTQQEDSAVYLCASSFRARRTDTQYFGPGTRLTVL.

A remark on this clone: The read falls 3 residues short of the CDR3 end, and the missing part is taken from the germline J gene. The rearrangement uses TRBV7-7 and TRBJ2-5; no firm D call. CDR1 is SSHAT, CDR2 FNYEAQ, per germline (reference sequence). This CDR3 is built from 12 residues. V shed 0 bases and J shed 5 bases, with 4 bases lying between them. The CDR3 sequence is CASSLAGETQYF. Incomplete CDR3 DNA: TGTGCCAGCAGCTTAGCCGGGGAGACC.

About this clone itself: The read ends 3 residues shy of where the CDR3 ends; the end is completed using the germline J gene. The chain recombines TRBV6-1 with TRBJ2-5; 9 nucleotides match TRBD1. CDR1 is MNHNS and CDR2 is SASEGT in the germline V gene. V trimming: 3 bases; J trimming: 4 bases; junction bases outside the gene matches: 6. The CDR3 is 15 amino acids. CDR3 DNA, as far as it was read: TGTGCCAGCAGTGATACAGGGGGCCAGGGAGAGACC. It translates to CASSDTGGQGET. The whole CDR3 reads CASSDTGGQGETQYF.

Concerning this clone: From the germline J gene comes the end of the CDR3, since the read stops 3 residues before it. V is TRBV20-1 and J is TRBJ1-4, with 7 nucleotides matching TRBD1. CDR1 and CDR2 (germline): DFQATT, SNEGSKA (reference sequence). CDR3 length: 14 residues. J lost 8 bases, V lost 6 bases, and 12 bases had no gene match. CDR3 bases read: TGCAGTGCCAAAGAGGGGGCCCGGGGGGAAAAA. Encoded protein: CSAKEGARGEK. The whole CDR3 is CSAKEGARGEKLFF.

Comment on this clone: The read falls 3 residues short of the CDR3 end, and the missing part is taken from the germline J gene. The chain joins TRBV5-1 to TRBJ2-2; maybe TRBD2 (6 bases). Deletions cut 7 bases from V and 2 bases from J, with 12 bases between. The CDR3 runs 14 residues. Germline CDR1 is SGHRS and CDR2 is YFSETQ. CDR3 bases read: TGCGCCAGCCGCGGTGGGACTAACACCGGGGAG. Its protein is CASRGGTNTGE. The complete CDR3 reads CASRGGTNTGELFF. The variable domain in full, completed from reference TRBV5-1 and TRBJ2-2, reads KAGVTQTPRYLIKTRGQQVTLSCSPISGHRSVSWYQQTPGQGLQFLFEYFSETQRNKGNFPGRFSGRQFSNSRSEMNVSTLELGDSALYLCASRGGTNTGELFFGEGSRLTVL.

A remark on this clone: The missing CDR3 end, 3 residues past where the read stops, is filled in from the germline J gene. The V gene is TRBV6-1, the J gene TRBJ1-2, with 9 bases identical to TRBD1. This CDR3 contains 15 residues. V dropped 2 bases and J dropped 4; count of bases not matched to a gene: 5. Per germline, CDR1 MNHNS and CDR2 SASEGT. CDR3 DNA, as far as it was read: TGTGCCAGCAGTGAATTGCGGACAGGGGCCTATGGC. Translating gives CASSELRTGAYG. The CDR3 in full is CASSELRTGAYGYTF.

As to this clone: The read is 3 residues too short to cover the CDR3 end, so that end is filled in from the germline J gene. The chain recombines TRBV7-9 with TRBJ2-7; 10 positions agree with TRBD1. J gave up 2 bases and V 5 bases, and 6 bases lay outside the gene matches. Germline CDR1 is SEHNR and CDR2 is FQNEAQ (reference sequence). The CDR3 extends over 15 amino acids. This CDR3 reads CASSDGTGAPYEQYF. CDR3 DNA, as far as it was read: TGTGCCAGCAGCGACGGGACAGGGGCCCCCTACGAG.

About this clone itself: The CDR3 goes on 3 residues after the read ends, and that part is filled in from the germline J gene. J is TRBJ1-3 and V is TRBV5-1; no clear D. V was pared by 1 base and J by 0 bases, with 5 bases between. This CDR3 has 14 amino acids. Germline values: CDR1 SGHRS, CDR2 YFSETQ. This CDR3 reads CASSLSLSGNTIYF. The DNA read from the CDR3 is TGCGCCAGCAGCTTGTCTCTCTCTGGAAACACC.

As for this clone: The missing CDR3 end, 3 residues past where the read stops, is filled in from the germline J gene. The chain employs TRBV7-2 and TRBJ1-2; 8 bases align to TRBD1. CDR3 length: 15 residues. Losses at the gene ends were 5 bases for V and 4 bases for J; bases not matched to a gene: 9. Germline V CDR1 and CDR2: SGHTA, FQGNSA. This CDR3 reads CASSQPGTGGYGYTF. CDR3 bases read: TGTGCCAGCAGCCAACCCGGGACAGGAGGCTATGGC. The entire variable domain, with the rest obtained from reference TRBV7-2 and TRBJ1-2, is as follows: GAGVSQSPSNKVTEKGKDVELRCDPISGHTALYWYRQSLGQGLEFLIYFQGNSAPDKSGLPSDRFSAERTGGSVSTLTIQRTQQEDSAVYLCASSQPGTGGYGYTFGSGTRLTVV.

To note about this clone: The read stops 3 residues short of the end of the CDR3; the missing end is completed from the germline J gene. The chain carries TRBV19 and TRBJ2-7; D may be TRBD1 (5 bases). This CDR3 contains 15 residues. Per germline, CDR1 LNHDA and CDR2 SQIVND (reference sequence). With 6 bases removed from V and 0 bases from J, the gap between germline ends came to 15 bases. The CDR3 sequence is CASRVRQGSSYEQYF. The part of the CDR3 DNA that was read is TGTGCCAGTAGGGTACGGCAGGGAAGCTCCTACGAG.

A word on this clone: The observed sequence ends 3 residues before the CDR3 terminus, with the missing tail filled in from the germline J gene. The genes are TRBV18 and TRBJ2-2; D ambiguous. V lost 2 bases, J lost 7 bases, and 14 bases lay in between. The CDR3 length is 15 residues. In germline, CDR1 is KGHSH, CDR2 LQKENI. The sequenced part of the CDR3 DNA is TGTGCCAGCTCACCAGCTGGTAGCTCGGACGGGGAG. This sequence encodes CASSPAGSSDGE. The CDR3 reads in full as CASSPAGSSDGELFF.

Details on this clone: Sequencing ends 3 residues short of the CDR3 end; the germline J gene provides the rest. This sequence joins TRBV2 and TRBJ1-1; no reliable D call. V was pared by 5 bases and J by 7 bases, with 14 bases between. The length of the CDR3 is 13 residues. The germline V gene encodes CDR1 SNHLY and CDR2 FYNNEI. CDR3 region: CASSQGGRREAFF. CDR3 DNA, as far as it was read: TGTGCCAGCAGTCAAGGTGGGCGCCGTGAA. Full variable domain (outside the CDR3, taken from reference TRBV2 and TRBJ1-1): EPEVTQTPSHQVTQMGQEVILRCVPISNHLYFYWYRQILGQKVEFLVSFYNNEISEKSEIFDDQFSVERPDGSNFTLKIRSTKLEDSAMYFCASSQGGRREAFFGQGTRLTVV.

CDR3: CASSLAGTGVLFGSDTQYF. The sequenced part of the CDR3 DNA is TGCGCCAGCAGCTTGGCCGGGACAGGGGTGTTGTTTGGCTCAGATACG. The chain links TRBV5-1 to TRBJ2-3; TRBD1 aligns across 10 bases. From the germline J gene comes the end of the CDR3, since the read stops 3 residues before it. The CDR3 has 19 residues. Germline CDR1 SGHRS, CDR2 YFSETQ. V was clipped by 0 bases and J by 4 bases; unmatched bases: 14.

With regard to this clone: The CDR3 goes on 3 residues after the read ends, and that part is filled in from the germline J gene. The rearrangement uses TRBV7-2 and TRBJ1-3; 8 bases match TRBD1. Germline V gene lookup returns CDR1 SGHTA and CDR2 FQGNSA. The CDR3 spans 15 residues. The ends lost 4 bases at V and 7 bases at J; junction bases unmatched: 9. CDR3 region: CASSSTGGTGNTIYF. The DNA read from the CDR3 is TGTGCCAGCAGCTCAACAGGGGGAACCGGCAACACC.

Worth noting for this clone: The read halts 3 residues ahead of the CDR3 end, with the missing end drawn from the germline J gene. The chain recombines TRBV20-1 with TRBJ2-3; 9 bases are a match to TRBD2. Germline CDR1 is DFQATT and CDR2 is SNEGSKA (reference sequence). This CDR3 comprises 16 residues. Trimming took 2 bases from V and 2 from J; bases not matched to a gene: 8. Here the CDR3 reads CSARPLTSGNTDTQYF. The CDR3 bases that were read are TGCAGTGCTAGACCCCTGACTAGCGGCAACACAGATACG.